This T cell receptor (beta chain) originates from a study of blood T cell repertoires in COVID-19. V was trimmed by 2 bases and J by 6 bases, leaving 16 bases between them. Germline-derived CDR1 and CDR2 are MNHEY and SVGEGT. There are 16 residues in the CDR3. Study processing details: Reference gene primer amplification in the assay estimated nucleated cell counts. Produced via immunoSEQ multiplex PCR; TCRdb's table is partial and in-frame only. The DNA was the basis for D and trimming; V, J and clone size are from that table. This sample yields 200,000 to 250,000 clones, of which around 87% are seen a single time; over 2.5% belongs to the top ten.

The source material was peripheral blood. This clonotype was obtained from a man aged 55 to 69 with acute or convalescent COVID-19. V and J are TRBV6-2 or TRBV6-3 and TRBJ2-2; TRBD1 might be the D (5 bases). In nucleotides, the CDR3 is TGTGCCAGCAGTTACCCCAGGGTAACCTACGCCGGGGAGCTGTTTTTT. Residues: CASSYPRVTYAGELFF.